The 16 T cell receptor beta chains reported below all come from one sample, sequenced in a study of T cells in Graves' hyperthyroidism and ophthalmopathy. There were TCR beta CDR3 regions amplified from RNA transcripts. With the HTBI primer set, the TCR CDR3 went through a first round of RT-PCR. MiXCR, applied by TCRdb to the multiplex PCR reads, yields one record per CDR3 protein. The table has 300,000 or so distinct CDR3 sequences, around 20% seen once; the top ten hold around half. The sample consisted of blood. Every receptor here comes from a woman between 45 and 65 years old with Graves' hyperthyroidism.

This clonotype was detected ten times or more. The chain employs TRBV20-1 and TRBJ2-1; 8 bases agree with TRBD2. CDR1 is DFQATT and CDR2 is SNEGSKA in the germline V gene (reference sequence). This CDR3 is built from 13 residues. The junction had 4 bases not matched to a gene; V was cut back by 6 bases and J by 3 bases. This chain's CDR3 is CSATGTSYNEQFF. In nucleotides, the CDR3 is TGCAGTGCCACCGGGACTAGCTACAATGAGCAGTTCTTC.

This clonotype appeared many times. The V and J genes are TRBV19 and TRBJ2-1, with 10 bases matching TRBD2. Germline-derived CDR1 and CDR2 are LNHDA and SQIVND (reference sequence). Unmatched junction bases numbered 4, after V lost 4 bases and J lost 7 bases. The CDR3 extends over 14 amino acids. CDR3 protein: CASSKREGQNEQFF. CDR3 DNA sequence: TGTGCCAGTAGTAAGCGGGAGGGCCAGAATGAGCAGTTCTTC.

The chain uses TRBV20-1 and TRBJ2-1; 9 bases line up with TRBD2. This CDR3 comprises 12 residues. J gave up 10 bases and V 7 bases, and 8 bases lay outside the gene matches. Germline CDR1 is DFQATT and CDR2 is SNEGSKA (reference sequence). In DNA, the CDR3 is TGCAGTGTGGGACTAGCCTTAGGAGAGCAGTTCTTC. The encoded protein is CSVGLALGEQFF.

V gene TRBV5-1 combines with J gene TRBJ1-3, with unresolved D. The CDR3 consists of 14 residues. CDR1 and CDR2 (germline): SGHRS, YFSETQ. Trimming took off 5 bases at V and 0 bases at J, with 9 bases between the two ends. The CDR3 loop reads CASRPQSSGNTIYF. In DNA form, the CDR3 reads TGCGCCAGCAGACCTCAGAGCTCTGGAAACACCATATATTTT.

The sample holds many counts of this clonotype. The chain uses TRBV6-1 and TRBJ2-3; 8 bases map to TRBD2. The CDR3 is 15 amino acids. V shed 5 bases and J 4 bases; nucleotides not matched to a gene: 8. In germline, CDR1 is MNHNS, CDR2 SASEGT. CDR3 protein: CASSSKAAGADTQYF. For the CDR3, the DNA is TGTGCCAGCAGTTCGAAGGCAGCGGGGGCAGATACGCAGTATTTT.

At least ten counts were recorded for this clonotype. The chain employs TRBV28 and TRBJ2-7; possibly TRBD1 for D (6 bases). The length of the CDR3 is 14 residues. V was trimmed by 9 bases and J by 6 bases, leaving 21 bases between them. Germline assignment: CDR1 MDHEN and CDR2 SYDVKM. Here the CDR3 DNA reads TGTGCCAGTTTGGGGGCAGGGGTTCAGGTCGAGCAGTACTTC. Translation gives CASLGAGVQVEQYF.

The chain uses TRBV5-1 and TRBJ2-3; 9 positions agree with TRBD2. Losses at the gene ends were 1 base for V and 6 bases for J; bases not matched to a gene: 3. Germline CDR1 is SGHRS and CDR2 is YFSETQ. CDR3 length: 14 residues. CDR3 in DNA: TGCGCCAGCAGCTTGCCAGCGGGAGGCGATACGCAGTATTTT. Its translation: CASSLPAGGDTQYF.

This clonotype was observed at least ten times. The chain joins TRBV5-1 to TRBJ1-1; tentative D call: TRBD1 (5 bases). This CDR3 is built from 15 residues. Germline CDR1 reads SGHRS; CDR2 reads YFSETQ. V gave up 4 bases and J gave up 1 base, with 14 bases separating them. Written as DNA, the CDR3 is TGCGCCAGCAGCCCGGGGTCAGGGCGGAACACTGAAGCTTTCTTT. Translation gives CASSPGSGRNTEAFF.

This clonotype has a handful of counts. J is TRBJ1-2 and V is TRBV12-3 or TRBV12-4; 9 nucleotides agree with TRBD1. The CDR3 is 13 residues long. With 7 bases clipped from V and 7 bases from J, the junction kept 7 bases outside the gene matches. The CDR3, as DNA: TGTGCCAGCATCGCGGGACAGGGACGTGGCTACACCTTC. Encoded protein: CASIAGQGRGYTF.

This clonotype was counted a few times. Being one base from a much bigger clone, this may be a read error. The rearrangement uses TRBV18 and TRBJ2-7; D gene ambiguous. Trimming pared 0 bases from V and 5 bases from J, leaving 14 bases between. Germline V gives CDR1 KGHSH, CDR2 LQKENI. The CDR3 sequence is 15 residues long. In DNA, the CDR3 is TGTGCCAGCTCACCACCGGTGGGTCCCATAGACGAGCAGTACTTC. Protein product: CASSPPVGPIDEQYF.

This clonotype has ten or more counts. CDR3 nucleotide sequence: TGTGCCAGCAGTCGAGGAAGGGACAGCCTAGCCAAAAACATTCAGTACTTC. Its protein is CASSRGRDSLAKNIQYF. The chain links TRBV2 to TRBJ2-4; 7 positions match TRBD1. In germline, CDR1 is SNHLY, CDR2 FYNNEI. V lost 5 bases, J lost 0 bases, and 10 bases stayed unmatched. The CDR3 is made up of 17 amino acids.

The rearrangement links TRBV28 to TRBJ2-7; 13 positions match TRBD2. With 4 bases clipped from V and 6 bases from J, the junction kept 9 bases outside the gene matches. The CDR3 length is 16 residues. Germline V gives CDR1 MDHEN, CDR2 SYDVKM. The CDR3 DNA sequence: TGTGCCAGCAGTTCCCGGACTAGCGGGAGTGAGGTCGAGCAGTACTTC. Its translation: CASSSRTSGSEVEQYF.

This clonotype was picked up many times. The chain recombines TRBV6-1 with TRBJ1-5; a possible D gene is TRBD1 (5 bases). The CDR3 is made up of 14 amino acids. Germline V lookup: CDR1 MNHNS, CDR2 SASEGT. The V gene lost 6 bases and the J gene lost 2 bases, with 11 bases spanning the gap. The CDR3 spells CASSRGFGNQPQHF. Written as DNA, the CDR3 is TGTGCCAGCAGCCGGGGGTTCGGCAATCAGCCCCAGCATTTT.

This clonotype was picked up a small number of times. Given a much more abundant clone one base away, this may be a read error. CDR3 in amino acids: CASSLAGGRTGGLFF. In DNA, the CDR3 is TGTGCCAGCAGCTTAGCCGGGGGCCGCACCGGGGGGCTGTTTTTT. This sequence joins TRBV11-1 and TRBJ2-2; D might be TRBD1 or TRBD2, each matching 6 bases. Germline V gives CDR1 SGHAT, CDR2 FQDESV (reference sequence). CDR3 length equals 15 residues.

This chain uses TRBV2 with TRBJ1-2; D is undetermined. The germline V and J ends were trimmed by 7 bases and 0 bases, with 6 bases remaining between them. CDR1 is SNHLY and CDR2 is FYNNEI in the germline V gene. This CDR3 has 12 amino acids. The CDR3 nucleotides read TGTGCCAGCACCGGAACTAACTATGGCTACACCTTC. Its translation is CASTGTNYGYTF.

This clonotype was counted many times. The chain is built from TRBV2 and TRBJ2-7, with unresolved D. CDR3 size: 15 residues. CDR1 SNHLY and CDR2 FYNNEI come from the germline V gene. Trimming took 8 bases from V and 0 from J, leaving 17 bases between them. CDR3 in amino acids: CASLPQLQSSYEQYF. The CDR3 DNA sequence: TGTGCCAGCCTTCCCCAATTACAGAGCTCCTACGAGCAGTACTTC.